These 20 T cell receptor beta chains were sequenced from one sample in a study of Graves' ophthalmopathy and Graves' hyperthyroidism. RNA transcripts were the source from which TCR beta CDR3 regions were amplified. The workflow started with a first-round RT-PCR run with HTBI primers and then moved on to a second-round multiplex PCR. TCRdb recomputed calls from the multiplex PCR reads with MiXCR, one row per CDR3 protein. The repertoire holds a few hundred thousand distinct CDR3 sequences, with around 20% as singletons. The sequenced material came from peripheral blood. The receptor set was obtained from a woman aged 18 to 35 with stable Graves' hyperthyroidism.

This clonotype was seen many times. V and J are TRBV7-8 and TRBJ1-1; no firm D call. The CDR3 spans 13 residues. The germline V and J ends were trimmed by 3 bases and 1 base, with 6 bases remaining between them. Germline values: CDR1 SGHVS, CDR2 FQNEAQ. CDR3 in DNA: TGTGCCAGCAGCTTTAATACGAACACTGAAGCTTTCTTT. Translating it yields CASSFNTNTEAFF.

This chain uses TRBV4-2 with TRBJ2-5; weak D call: TRBD2 (6 bases). The V gene lost 0 bases and the J gene lost 10 bases, with 12 bases spanning the gap. Germline values: CDR1 LGHNA, CDR2 YNFKEQ. The CDR3 is 13 amino acids. CDR3 residues: CASSQDPVEGQYF. CDR3 DNA sequence: TGTGCCAGCAGCCAAGATCCTGTGGAGGGCCAGTACTTC.

The CDR3 nucleotides read TGTGCCAGCAGTTACGTTCCGGGGGGACTAACGTCTGGCTACACCTTC. This gives the protein CASSYVPGGLTSGYTF. The chain joins TRBV6-2 or TRBV6-3 to TRBJ1-2; perhaps TRBD1 as D (5 bases). Germline-derived CDR1 and CDR2 are MNHEY and SVGEGT. CDR3 length: 16 amino acids. V was cut by 2 bases and J by 7 bases, with 20 bases left in between.

Many counts were recorded for this clonotype. The chain recombines TRBV11-3 with TRBJ2-5; TRBD2 aligns across 10 bases. Germline V gene lookup returns CDR1 SGHNT and CDR2 YENEEA. The V and J ends lost 9 bases and 5 bases, in that order; junction bases with no gene match: 15. This CDR3 spans 16 amino acids. The CDR3 DNA follows: TGTGCCAGTATCAGTAGCGGGAGGACTTCGATGGAGACCCAGTACTTC. Its translation is CASISSGRTSMETQYF.

This clonotype was detected a few times. The chain recombines TRBV30 with TRBJ1-1, with a possible D match to TRBD1 (6 bases). Trimming removed 5 bases from V and 0 bases from J, with 10 bases in between. CDR3 length: 13 residues. Germline CDR1 and CDR2: GTSNPN and SVGIG (reference sequence). The CDR3 region has the DNA TGTGCCTGGTACAGGGAGGTGAACACTGAAGCTTTCTTT. It codes for CAWYREVNTEAFF.

There are many counts of this clonotype. The V call is TRBV11-1, the J call TRBJ1-3; D possibly corresponds to TRBD1 (5 bases). This CDR3 is built from 16 residues. V was pared by 5 bases and J by 0 bases, with 14 bases between. The germline V gene encodes CDR1 SGHAT and CDR2 FQDESV (reference sequence). CDR3 in amino acids: CASSTGTQASGNTIYF. Here the CDR3 DNA reads TGTGCCAGCAGCACCGGGACCCAGGCCTCTGGAAACACCATATATTTT.

The V call is TRBV30, the J call TRBJ2-2, with D perhaps matching TRBD1 (6 bases). Germline CDR1 GTSNPN, CDR2 SVGIG (reference sequence). This CDR3 spans 13 amino acids. With 5 bases removed from V and 4 bases from J, the gap between germline ends came to 11 bases. The CDR3, as DNA: TGTGCCTGGTACGACAGGTCCACCGGGGAGCTGTTTTTT. The encoded protein is CAWYDRSTGELFF.

Many counts were recorded for this clonotype. V gene TRBV6-2 or TRBV6-3 combines with J gene TRBJ2-4, with 7 bases matching TRBD1. This CDR3 contains 19 residues. V lost 5 bases to trimming and J lost 1 base; unmatched junction nucleotides: 17. Per the germline V gene, CDR1 is MNHEY and CDR2 is SVGEGT. The CDR3 here is CASSTDRVKSSSAKNIQYF. For the CDR3, the DNA is TGTGCCAGCAGTACCGACAGGGTAAAGTCAAGTAGTGCCAAAAACATTCAGTACTTC.

This clonotype was detected many times. The V call is TRBV4-1, the J call TRBJ2-7, with 11 nucleotides matching TRBD2. V dropped 1 base and J dropped 2; count of bases not matched to a gene: 4. This CDR3 contains 16 residues. Per germline, CDR1 MGHRA and CDR2 YSYEKL. The CDR3, as DNA: TGCGCCAGCAGCCAAGTGCCTAGCGGGAGGACCTACGAGCAGTACTTC. Protein sequence: CASSQVPSGRTYEQYF.

This clonotype has a count of ten or more. The rearrangement links TRBV6-5 to TRBJ1-6; D not resolved. This CDR3 region has 17 residues. V was shortened by 1 base and J by 8 bases, with 18 bases between the two germline ends. The germline V gene encodes CDR1 MNHEY and CDR2 SVGAGI. Here the CDR3 reads CASSYLESAIRDSPLHF. The CDR3 DNA follows: TGTGCCAGCAGTTACTTGGAATCCGCTATTCGCGATTCACCCCTCCACTTT.

The rearrangement joins TRBV27 to TRBJ2-7; possibly TRBD2 for D (5 bases). Germline lookup yields CDR1 MNHEY and CDR2 SMNVEV (reference sequence). The CDR3 spans 12 residues. V shed 4 bases and J shed 7 bases, with 11 bases lying between them. CDR3 in amino acids: CASSSGFSEQYF. The CDR3 DNA reads as TGTGCCAGCAGTTCGGGGTTTTCTGAGCAGTACTTC.

The sample holds many counts of this clonotype. The chain combines TRBV19 with TRBJ1-1; D is uncertain. This CDR3 spans 13 amino acids. Germline V gene data show CDR1 as LNHDA and CDR2 as SQIVND (reference sequence). The ends were cut back, 4 bases at V and 6 bases at J, with 12 bases in the middle. The CDR3 loop is CASSTLIGAEAFF. In DNA, the CDR3 is TGTGCCAGTAGTACCCTCATTGGGGCTGAAGCTTTCTTT.

This clonotype was detected ten times or more. V gene TRBV28 combines with J gene TRBJ2-7, with D tentatively TRBD1 or TRBD2 (6 bases each). V shed 7 bases and J shed 6 bases, with 19 bases lying between them. Germline assignment: CDR1 MDHEN and CDR2 SYDVKM. There are 14 residues in the CDR3. CDR3 sequence (DNA): TGTGCCAGCACCCCCCCCGGGGGCCAGCGCGAGCAGTACTTC. It is translated as CASTPPGGQREQYF.

A few counts support this clonotype. V usage is TRBV20-1 and J usage is TRBJ1-3; D is undetermined. The CDR3 runs to 16 residues. Germline CDR1 DFQATT, CDR2 SNEGSKA (reference sequence). Trimming removed 0 bases at V and 0 bases at J, with 12 bases between. This CDR3 is CSARDFGGSSGNTIYF. In DNA form, the CDR3 reads TGCAGTGCTAGAGATTTTGGCGGAAGCTCTGGAAACACCATATATTTT.

This clonotype was counted at least ten times. At one of its ends the junction is not consistent with the germline gene, which may arise from a read error. This chain links TRBV7-8 with TRBJ1-1; D ambiguous. The CDR3 extends over 8 amino acids. The germline V gene encodes CDR1 SGHVS and CDR2 FQNEAQ. CDR3 residues: CASSPSGF. The CDR3, as DNA: TGTGCCAGCAGCCCATCAGGCTTT.

This clonotype was seen repeatedly, ten times or more. This CDR3 reads CASSEGGGGNQPQHF. In nucleotides, the CDR3 is TGTGCCAGCAGTGAAGGGGGGGGTGGCAATCAGCCCCAGCATTTT. V gene TRBV25-1 combines with J gene TRBJ1-5; D might be TRBD1 (5 bases). Germline V lookup: CDR1 MGHDK, CDR2 SYGVNS. The CDR3 runs to 15 residues. V was shortened by 2 bases and J by 2 bases, with 10 bases between the two germline ends.

V is TRBV27 and J is TRBJ2-2; 7 bases align to TRBD2. V gave up 5 bases and J gave up 2 bases; unmatched junction bases: 5. This CDR3 has 15 amino acids. Germline lookup yields CDR1 MNHEY and CDR2 SMNVEV (reference sequence). DNA of the CDR3: TGTGCCAGCAGTAAGACTAGCCTTAACACCGGGGAGCTGTTTTTT. Its protein product is CASSKTSLNTGELFF.

There are a few counts of this clonotype. The V and J genes are TRBV30 and TRBJ2-1, with D tentatively TRBD2 (5 bases). Germline V lookup: CDR1 GTSNPN, CDR2 SVGIG (reference sequence). The germline V and J ends were trimmed by 0 bases and 6 bases, with 9 bases remaining between them. CDR3 length equals 13 residues. Here the CDR3 reads CAWSVSLANEQFF. In nucleotides, the CDR3 is TGTGCCTGGAGTGTATCTCTAGCCAATGAGCAGTTCTTC.

This clonotype was seen ten or more times. The rearrangement uses TRBV20-1 and TRBJ1-6; D is unresolved. The V end lost 6 bases, the J end lost 6 bases, and 15 bases lay between the germline ends. Germline loops: CDR1 DFQATT, CDR2 SNEGSKA (reference sequence). This CDR3 is built from 14 residues. CDR3 region: CSAIFSGRNSPLHF. The CDR3 DNA reads as TGCAGTGCAATTTTCTCTGGGCGTAATTCACCCCTCCACTTT.

The J gene is TRBJ1-3, the V gene TRBV5-6; D ambiguous. V gave up 4 bases and J gave up 7 bases, with 12 bases separating them. This CDR3 has 13 residues. CDR1 is SGHDT and CDR2 is YYEEEE in the germline V gene. The CDR3 spells CASSDSLENTIYF. The CDR3 DNA reads TGTGCCAGCAGCGACTCTCTGGAGAACACCATATATTTT.